This TCR beta chain was identified in a study of CD8 T cells in ankylosing spondylitis. Overall study findings and caveats: Within peripheral blood, clones linked to disease were CD8+ and relatively rare. Matched synovial fluid from ankylosing spondylitis patients was reported to be enriched for disease-linked clones. Fewer than 10 highly homologous variants made up a TCR beta motif that seemed to typify ankylosing spondylitis blood. Prior literature has documented some motif variants in synovial fluid and blood from reactive arthritis.

A remark on this clonotype: Its antigen remains unidentified.

The CDR3 spans 13 residues. Per germline, CDR1 SEHNR and CDR2 FQNEAQ (reference sequence). V shed 3 bases and J shed 1 base, with 6 bases lying between them. The TCR beta libraries were generated through quantitative 5'-RACE incorporating molecular barcodes. TCRdb fed the 5' RACE reads into MiXCR, producing one record per CDR3 protein. Of over 400,000 distinct CDR3 sequences listed, roughly 25% are singletons. Sequenced: blood, either unsorted or a sorted T cell fraction (not recorded which). The receptor's source is a male donor with ankylosing spondylitis. V is TRBV7-9 and J is TRBJ1-1; D uncertain. CDR3: CASSFDPNTEAFF. CDR3 nucleotides: TGTGCCAGCAGCTTCGATCCGAACACTGAAGCTTTCTTT.